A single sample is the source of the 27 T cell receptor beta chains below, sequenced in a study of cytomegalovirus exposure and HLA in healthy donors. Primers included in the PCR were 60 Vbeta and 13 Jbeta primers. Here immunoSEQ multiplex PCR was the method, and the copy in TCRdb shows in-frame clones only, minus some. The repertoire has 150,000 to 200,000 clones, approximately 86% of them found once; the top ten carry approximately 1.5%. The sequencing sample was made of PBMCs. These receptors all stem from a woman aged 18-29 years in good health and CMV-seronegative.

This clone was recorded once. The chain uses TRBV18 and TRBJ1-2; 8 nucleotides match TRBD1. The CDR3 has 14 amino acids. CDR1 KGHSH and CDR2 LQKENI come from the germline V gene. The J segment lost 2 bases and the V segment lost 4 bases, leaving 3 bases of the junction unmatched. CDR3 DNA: TGTGCCAGCTCACGACAGGGGCGGAACTATGGCTACACCTTC. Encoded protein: CASSRQGRNYGYTF.

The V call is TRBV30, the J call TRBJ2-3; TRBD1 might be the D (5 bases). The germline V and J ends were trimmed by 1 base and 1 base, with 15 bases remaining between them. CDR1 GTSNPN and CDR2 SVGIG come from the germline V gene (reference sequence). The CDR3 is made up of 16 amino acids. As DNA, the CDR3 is TGTGCCTGGAGTGGCGGTCTCGGACACCGCACAGATACGCAGTATTTT. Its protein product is CAWSGGLGHRTDTQYF.

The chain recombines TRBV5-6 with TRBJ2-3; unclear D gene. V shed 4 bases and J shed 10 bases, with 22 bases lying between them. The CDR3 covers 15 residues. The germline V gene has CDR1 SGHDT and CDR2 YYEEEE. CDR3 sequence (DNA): TGTGCCAGCAGCCCCGCTGGGTCTAGTCGCTGGCCGCAGTATTTT. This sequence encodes CASSPAGSSRWPQYF.

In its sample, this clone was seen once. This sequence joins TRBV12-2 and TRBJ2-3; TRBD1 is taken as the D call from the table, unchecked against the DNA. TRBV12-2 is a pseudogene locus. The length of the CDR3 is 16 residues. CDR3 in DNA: TGTGCAAGTCGCGCGCCGGGACAGGGGGCGAGGGATACGCAGTATTTT. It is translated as CASRAPGQGARDTQYF.

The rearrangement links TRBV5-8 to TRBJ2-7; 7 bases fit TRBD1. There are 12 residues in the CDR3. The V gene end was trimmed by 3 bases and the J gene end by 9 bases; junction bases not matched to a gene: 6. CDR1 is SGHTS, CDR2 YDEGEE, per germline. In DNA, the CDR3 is TGTGCCAGCAGCTACCGACAGGGCGCGCAGTACTTC. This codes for CASSYRQGAQYF.

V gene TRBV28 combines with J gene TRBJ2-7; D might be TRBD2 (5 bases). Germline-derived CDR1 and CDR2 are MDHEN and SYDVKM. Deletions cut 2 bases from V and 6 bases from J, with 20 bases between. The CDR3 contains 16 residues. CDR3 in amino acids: CASSLPRPGFLVEQYF. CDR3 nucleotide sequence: TGTGCCAGCAGTTTACCCCGTCCGGGGTTTTTGGTCGAGCAGTACTTC.

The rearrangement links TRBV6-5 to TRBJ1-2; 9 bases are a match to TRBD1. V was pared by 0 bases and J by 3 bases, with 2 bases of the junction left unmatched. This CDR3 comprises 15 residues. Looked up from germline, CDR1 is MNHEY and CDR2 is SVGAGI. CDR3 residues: CASSYSDRGYYGYTF. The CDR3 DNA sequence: TGTGCCAGCAGTTACTCTGACAGGGGGTACTATGGCTACACCTTC.

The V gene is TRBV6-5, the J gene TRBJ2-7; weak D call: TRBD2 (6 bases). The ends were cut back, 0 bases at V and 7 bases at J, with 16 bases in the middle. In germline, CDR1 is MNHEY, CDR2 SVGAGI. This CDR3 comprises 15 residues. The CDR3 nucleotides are TGTGCCAGCAGTTACTCGTACAGGCTGGGGGGAGAGCAGTACTTC. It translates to CASSYSYRLGGEQYF.

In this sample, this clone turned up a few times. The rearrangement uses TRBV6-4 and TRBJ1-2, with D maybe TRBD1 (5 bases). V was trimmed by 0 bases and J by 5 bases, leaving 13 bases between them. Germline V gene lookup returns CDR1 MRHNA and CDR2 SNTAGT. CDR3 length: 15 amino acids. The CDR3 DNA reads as TGTGCCAGCAGTGACTCGTTCGGGGGAGGGTATGGCTACACCTTC. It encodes CASSDSFGGGYGYTF.

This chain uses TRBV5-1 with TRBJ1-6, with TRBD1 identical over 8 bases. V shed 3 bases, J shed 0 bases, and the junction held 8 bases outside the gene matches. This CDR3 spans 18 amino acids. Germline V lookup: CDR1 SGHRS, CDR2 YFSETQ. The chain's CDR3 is CASSSSYRGSSYNSPLHF. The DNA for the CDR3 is TGCGCCAGCAGCTCCTCATACAGGGGGAGCTCCTATAATTCACCCCTCCACTTT.

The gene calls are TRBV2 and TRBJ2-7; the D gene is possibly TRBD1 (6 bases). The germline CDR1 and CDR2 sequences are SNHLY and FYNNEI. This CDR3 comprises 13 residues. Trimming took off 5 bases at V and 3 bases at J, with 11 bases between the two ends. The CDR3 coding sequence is TGTGCCAGCAGTACGGACAGAGGCTACGAGCAGTACTTC. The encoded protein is CASSTDRGYEQYF.

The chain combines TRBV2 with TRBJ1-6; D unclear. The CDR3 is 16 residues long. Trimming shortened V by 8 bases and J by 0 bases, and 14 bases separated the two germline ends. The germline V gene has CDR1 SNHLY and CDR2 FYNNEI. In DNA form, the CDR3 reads TGTGCCAGCCGCACCCGACTCGACTCCTATAATTCACCCCTCCACTTT. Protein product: CASRTRLDSYNSPLHF.

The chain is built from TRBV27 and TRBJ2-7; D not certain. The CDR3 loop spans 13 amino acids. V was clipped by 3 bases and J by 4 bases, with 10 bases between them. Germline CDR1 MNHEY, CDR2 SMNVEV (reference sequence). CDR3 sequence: CASSFGLAYEQYF. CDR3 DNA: TGTGCCAGCAGTTTTGGGCTCGCATACGAGCAGTACTTC.

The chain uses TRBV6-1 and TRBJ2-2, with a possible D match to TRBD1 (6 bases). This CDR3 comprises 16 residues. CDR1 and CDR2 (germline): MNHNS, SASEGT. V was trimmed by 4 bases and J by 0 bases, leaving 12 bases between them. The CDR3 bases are TGTGCCAGCAGTGGAAGACAGGTTCCGAACACCGGGGAGCTGTTTTTT. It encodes CASSGRQVPNTGELFF.

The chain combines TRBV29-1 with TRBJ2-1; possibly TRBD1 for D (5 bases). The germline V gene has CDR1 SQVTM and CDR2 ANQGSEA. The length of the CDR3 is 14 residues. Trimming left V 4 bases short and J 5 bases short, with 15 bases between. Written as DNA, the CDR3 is TGCAGCGTTGTGGGGCAGGGTAGGAACAATGAGCAGTTCTTC. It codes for CSVVGQGRNNEQFF.

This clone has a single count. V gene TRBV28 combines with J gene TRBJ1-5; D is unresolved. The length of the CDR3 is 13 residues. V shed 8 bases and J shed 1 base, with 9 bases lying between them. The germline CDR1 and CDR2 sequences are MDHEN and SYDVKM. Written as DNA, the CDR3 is TGTGCCAGCGGCCGGGAGAGCAATCAGCCCCAGCATTTT. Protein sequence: CASGRESNQPQHF.

The CDR3 here is CASSVARENTGELFF. The DNA of the CDR3 is TGTGCCAGCAGCGTAGCCAGGGAGAACACCGGGGAGCTGTTTTTT. The chain combines TRBV9 with TRBJ2-2, with TRBD1 as a possible D gene (5 bases). CDR3 length: 15 residues. From germline, CDR1 is SGDLS and CDR2 YYNGEE. Trimming removed 0 bases at V and 1 base at J, with 7 bases between.

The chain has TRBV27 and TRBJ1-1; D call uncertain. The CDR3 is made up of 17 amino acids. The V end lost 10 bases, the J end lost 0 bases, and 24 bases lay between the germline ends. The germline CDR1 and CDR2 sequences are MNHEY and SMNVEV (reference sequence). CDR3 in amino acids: CATKVFSLSTLNTEAFF. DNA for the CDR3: TGTGCCACCAAAGTCTTTAGCCTTTCAACTCTGAACACTGAAGCTTTCTTT.

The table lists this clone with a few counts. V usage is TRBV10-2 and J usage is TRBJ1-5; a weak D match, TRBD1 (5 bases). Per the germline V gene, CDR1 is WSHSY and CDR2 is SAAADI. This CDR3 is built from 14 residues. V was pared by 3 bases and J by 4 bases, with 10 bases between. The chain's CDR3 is CASSEAGLNQPQHF. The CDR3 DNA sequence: TGCGCCAGCAGTGAAGCAGGGCTAAATCAGCCCCAGCATTTT.

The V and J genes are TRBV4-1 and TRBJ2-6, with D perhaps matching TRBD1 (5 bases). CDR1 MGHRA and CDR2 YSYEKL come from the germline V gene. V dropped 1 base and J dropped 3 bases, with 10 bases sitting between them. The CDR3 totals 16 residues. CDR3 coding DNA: TGCGCCAGCAGCCAAGGGCAGGGCAGTGGGGCCAACGTCCTGACTTTC. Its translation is CASSQGQGSGANVLTF.

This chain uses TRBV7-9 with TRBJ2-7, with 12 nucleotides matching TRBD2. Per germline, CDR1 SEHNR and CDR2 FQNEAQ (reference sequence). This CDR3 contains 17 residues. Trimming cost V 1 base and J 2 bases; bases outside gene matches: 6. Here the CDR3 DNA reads TGTGCCAGCAGCTTAGGACTAGCGGGAGAGATCACCTACGAGCAGTACTTC. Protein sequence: CASSLGLAGEITYEQYF.

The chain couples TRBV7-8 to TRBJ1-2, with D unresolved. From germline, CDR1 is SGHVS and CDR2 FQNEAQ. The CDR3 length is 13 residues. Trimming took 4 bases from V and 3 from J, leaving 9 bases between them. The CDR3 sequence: CASSSGNDYGYTF. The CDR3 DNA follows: TGTGCCAGCAGCTCGGGGAACGACTATGGCTACACCTTC. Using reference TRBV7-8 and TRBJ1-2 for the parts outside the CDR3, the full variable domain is GAGVSQSPRYKVAKRGQDVALRCDPISGHVSLFWYQQALGQGPEFLTYFQNEAQLDKSGLPSDRFFAERPEGSVSTLKIQRTQQEDSAVYLCASSSGNDYGYTFGSGTRLTVV.

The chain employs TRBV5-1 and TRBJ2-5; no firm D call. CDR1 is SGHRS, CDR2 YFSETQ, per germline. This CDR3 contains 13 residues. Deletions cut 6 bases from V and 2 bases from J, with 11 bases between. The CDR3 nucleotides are TGCGCCAGCACCCATTTCAGGCAAGAGACCCAGTACTTC. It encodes CASTHFRQETQYF.

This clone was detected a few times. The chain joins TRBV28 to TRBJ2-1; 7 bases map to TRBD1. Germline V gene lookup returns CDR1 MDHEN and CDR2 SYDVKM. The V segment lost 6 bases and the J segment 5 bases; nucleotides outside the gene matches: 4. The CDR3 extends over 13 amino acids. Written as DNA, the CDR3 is TGTGCCAGCAGAACAGGGGCCCACAATGAGCAGTTCTTC. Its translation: CASRTGAHNEQFF.

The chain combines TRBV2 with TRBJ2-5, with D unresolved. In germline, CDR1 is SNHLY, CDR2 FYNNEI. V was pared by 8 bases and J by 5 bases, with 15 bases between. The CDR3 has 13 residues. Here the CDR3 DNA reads TGTGCCAGCCATCGGTCGGTCGGGGAGACCCAGTACTTC. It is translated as CASHRSVGETQYF.

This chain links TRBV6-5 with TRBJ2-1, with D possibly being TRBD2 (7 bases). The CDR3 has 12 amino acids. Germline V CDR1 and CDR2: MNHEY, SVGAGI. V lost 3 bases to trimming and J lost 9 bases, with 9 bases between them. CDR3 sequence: CASSYRGGEQFF. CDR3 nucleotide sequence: TGTGCCAGCAGTTATAGGGGGGGTGAGCAGTTCTTC.

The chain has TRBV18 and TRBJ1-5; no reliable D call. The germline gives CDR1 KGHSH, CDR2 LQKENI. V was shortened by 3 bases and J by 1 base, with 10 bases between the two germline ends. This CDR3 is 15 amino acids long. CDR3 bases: TGTGCCAGCTCACCGGGGAGGGCAAGCAATCAGCCCCAGCATTTT. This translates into CASSPGRASNQPQHF.